The clone carrying this T cell receptor (beta chain) has only a few counts. The antigen is unknown. The sample belongs to a study of T-cell reconstitution after alpha-beta-depleted transplantation in children. The CDR3 is made up of 15 amino acids. Germline assignment: CDR1 DFQATT and CDR2 SNEGSKA (reference sequence). V gave up 6 bases and J gave up 1 base; unmatched junction bases: 9. Preparation of the TCRbeta library used unique molecular identifiers. TCRdb reprocessed the PCR reads with MiXCR, giving one entry per CDR3 protein. The table has fewer than 550,000 distinct CDR3 sequences, roughly 11% seen once. Overall study results and limits: It was surviving recipient T cells and thymic progenitors that gave some patients high TCRbeta diversity at day 60. It was newly produced T cells that mostly accounted for T-cell counts and diversity one year after transplant. Expanded graft clones, several hundred of them, were reportedly the source of alpha-beta T cells about two months after transplant.

The sample here was PBMCs, mostly from graft donor cells, taken 180 days after TCRalphabeta/CD19-depleted stem cell transplant. The chain links TRBV20-1 to TRBJ2-5; 9 bases match TRBD2. The receptor was isolated from a female patient aged 2-9 years who had a stem cell transplant for aplastic anemia, so the T cells may come from the graft donor. The CDR3 nucleotides are TGCAGTGCCCCGACTAGCGGAGCCCTCCAAGAGACCCAGTACTTC. This gives the protein CSAPTSGALQETQYF.